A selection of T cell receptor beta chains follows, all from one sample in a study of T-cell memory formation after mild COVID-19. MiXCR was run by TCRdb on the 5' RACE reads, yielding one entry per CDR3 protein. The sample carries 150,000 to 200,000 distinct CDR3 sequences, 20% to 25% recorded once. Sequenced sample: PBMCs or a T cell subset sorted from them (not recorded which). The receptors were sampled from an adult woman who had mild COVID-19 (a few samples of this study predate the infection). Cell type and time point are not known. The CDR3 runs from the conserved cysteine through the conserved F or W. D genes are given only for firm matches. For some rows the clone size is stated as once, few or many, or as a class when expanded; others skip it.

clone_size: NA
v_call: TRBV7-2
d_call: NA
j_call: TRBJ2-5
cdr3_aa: CASSSTDQETQYF
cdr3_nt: TGTGCCAGCAGCTCAACGGACCAAGAGACCCAGTACTTC

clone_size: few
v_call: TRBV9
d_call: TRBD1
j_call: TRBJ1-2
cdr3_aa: CASSVAGTGGTLGGYTF
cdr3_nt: TGTGCCAGCAGCGTAGCCGGGACAGGGGGGACTCTCGGTGGCTACACCTTC

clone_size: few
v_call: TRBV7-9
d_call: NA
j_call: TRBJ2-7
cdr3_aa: CASSLGPGFPYEQYF
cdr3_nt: TGTGCCAGCAGCTTAGGACCCGGGTTCCCGTACGAGCAGTACTTC

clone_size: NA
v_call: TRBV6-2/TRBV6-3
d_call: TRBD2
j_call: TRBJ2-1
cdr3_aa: CASSYSKRGPIGNEQFF
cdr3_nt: TGTGCCAGCAGTTACTCTAAGCGGGGCCCCATAGGCAATGAGCAGTTCTTC

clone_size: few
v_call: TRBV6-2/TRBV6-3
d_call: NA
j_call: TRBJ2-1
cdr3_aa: CASSVLVGNEQFF
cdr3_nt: TGTGCCAGCAGTGTACTAGTAGGCAATGAGCAGTTCTTC

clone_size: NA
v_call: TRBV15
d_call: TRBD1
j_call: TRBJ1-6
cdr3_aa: CATSRDWAGGAGTYNSPLHF
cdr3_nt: TGTGCCACCAGCAGAGATTGGGCAGGGGGCGCAGGTACCTATAATTCACCCCTCCACTTT

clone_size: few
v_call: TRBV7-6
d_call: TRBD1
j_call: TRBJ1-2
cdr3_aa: CASSKTGGGGYTF
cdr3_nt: TGTGCCAGCAGTAAAACAGGGGGTGGTGGCTACACCTTC

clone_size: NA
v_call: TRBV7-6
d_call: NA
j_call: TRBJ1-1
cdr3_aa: CASSLGQINTEAFF
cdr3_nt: TGTGCCAGCAGCTTAGGGCAGATTAACACTGAAGCTTTCTTT

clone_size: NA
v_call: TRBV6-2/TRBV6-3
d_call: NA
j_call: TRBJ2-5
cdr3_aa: CASNLTGSQETQYF
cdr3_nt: TGTGCCAGCAATCTGACAGGCAGCCAAGAGACCCAGTACTTC

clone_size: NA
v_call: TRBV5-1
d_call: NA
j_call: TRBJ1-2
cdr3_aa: CASSLGGATGYTF
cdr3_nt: TGCGCCAGCAGCTTGGGGGGGGCGACCGGCTACACCTTC

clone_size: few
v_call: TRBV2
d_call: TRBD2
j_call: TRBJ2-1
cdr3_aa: CASSRSGGAGNEQFF
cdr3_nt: TGTGCCAGCAGTCGCAGCGGGGGGGCCGGGAATGAGCAGTTCTTC

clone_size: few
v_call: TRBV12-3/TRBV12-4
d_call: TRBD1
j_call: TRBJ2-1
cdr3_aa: CASSSKDRISYNEQFF
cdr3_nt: TGTGCCAGCAGTTCTAAGGACAGGATATCCTACAATGAGCAGTTCTTC

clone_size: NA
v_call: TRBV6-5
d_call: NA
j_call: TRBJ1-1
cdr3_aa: CASSPLGLMNTEAFF
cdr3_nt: TGTGCCAGCAGTCCCCTTGGCCTCATGAACACTGAAGCTTTCTTT